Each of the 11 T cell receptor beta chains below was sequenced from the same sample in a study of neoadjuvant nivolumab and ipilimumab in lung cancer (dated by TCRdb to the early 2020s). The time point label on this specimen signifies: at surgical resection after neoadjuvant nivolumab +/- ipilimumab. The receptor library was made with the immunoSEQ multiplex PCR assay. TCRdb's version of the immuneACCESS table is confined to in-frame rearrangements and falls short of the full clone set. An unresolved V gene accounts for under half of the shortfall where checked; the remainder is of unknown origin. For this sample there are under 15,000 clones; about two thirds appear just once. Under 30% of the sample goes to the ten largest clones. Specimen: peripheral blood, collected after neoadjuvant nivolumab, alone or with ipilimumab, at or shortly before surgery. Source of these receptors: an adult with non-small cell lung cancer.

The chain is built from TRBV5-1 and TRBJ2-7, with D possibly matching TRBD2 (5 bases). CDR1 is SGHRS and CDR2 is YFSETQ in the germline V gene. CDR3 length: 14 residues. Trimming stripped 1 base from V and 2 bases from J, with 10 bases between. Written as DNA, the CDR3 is TGCGCCAGCAGCTTGTTACGGGAAACCTACGAGCAGTACTTC. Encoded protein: CASSLLRETYEQYF.

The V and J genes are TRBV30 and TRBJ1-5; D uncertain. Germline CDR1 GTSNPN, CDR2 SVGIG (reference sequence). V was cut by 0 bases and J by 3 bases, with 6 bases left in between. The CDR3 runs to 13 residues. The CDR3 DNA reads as TGTGCCTGGAGTGTTCACTTCAATCAGCCCCAGCATTTT. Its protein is CAWSVHFNQPQHF.

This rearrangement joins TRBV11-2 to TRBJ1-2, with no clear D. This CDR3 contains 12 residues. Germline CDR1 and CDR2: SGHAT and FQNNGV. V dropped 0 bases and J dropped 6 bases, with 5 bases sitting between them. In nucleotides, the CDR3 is TGTGCCAGCAGCTTAGAGAGAAATGGCTACACCTTC. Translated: CASSLERNGYTF.

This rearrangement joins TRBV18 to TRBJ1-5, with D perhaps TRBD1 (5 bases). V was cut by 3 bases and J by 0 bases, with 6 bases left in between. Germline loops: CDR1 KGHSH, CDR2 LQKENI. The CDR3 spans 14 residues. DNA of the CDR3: TGTGCCAGCTCACCGACAGATAGCAATCAGCCCCAGCATTTT. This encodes CASSPTDSNQPQHF.

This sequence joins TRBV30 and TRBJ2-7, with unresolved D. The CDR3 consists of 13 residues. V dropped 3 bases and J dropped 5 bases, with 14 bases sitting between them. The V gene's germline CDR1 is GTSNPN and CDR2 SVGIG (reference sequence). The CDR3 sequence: CAWSRSVKHEQYF. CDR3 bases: TGTGCCTGGAGCCGGTCCGTGAAACACGAGCAGTACTTC.

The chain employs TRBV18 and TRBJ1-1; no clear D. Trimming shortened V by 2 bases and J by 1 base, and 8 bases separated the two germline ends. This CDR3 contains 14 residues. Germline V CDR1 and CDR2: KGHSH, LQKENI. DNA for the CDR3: TGTGCCAGCTCACCATTAGACTGGAACACTGAAGCTTTCTTT. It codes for CASSPLDWNTEAFF.

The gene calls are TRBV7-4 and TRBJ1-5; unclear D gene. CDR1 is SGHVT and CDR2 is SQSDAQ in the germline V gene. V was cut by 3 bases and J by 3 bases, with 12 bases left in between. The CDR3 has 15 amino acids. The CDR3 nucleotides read TGTGCCAGCAGCTTTCCTCCTCCAACCAATCAGCCCCAGCATTTT. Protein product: CASSFPPPTNQPQHF.

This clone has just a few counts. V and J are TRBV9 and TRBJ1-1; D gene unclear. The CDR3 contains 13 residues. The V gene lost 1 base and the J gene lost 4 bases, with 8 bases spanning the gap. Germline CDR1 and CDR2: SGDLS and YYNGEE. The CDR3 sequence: CASSVSDFTEAFF. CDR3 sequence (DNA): TGTGCCAGCAGCGTATCCGACTTCACTGAAGCTTTCTTT.

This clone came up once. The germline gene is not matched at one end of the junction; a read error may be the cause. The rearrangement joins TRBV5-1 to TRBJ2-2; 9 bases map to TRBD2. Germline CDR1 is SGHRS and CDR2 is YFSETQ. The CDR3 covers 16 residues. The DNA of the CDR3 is TGCGCCAGCAGTTTGGAATTAGCGGGAGTCACCGGGGAGCTGTTTTTT. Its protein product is CASSLELAGVTGELFF.

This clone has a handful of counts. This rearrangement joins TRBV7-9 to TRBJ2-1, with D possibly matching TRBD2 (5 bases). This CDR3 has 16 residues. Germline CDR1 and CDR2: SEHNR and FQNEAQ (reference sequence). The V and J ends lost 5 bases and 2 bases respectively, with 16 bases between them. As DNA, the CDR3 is TGTGCCAGCAGCCCACCCCTCGCGGGTGCCTACAATGAGCAGTTCTTC. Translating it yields CASSPPLAGAYNEQFF.

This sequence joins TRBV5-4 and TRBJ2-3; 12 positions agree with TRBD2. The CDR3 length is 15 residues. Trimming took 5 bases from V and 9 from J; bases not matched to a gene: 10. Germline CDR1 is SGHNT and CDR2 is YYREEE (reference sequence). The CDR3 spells CASSPGTSGSLTQYF. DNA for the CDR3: TGTGCCAGCAGTCCCGGGACTAGCGGGTCCCTGACGCAGTATTTT.